This TCR beta chain is drawn from a study of Ad26.COV2.S vaccination and SARS-CoV-2 variants. Sequencing used immunoSEQ multiplex PCR; TCRdb keeps in-frame clones, though not all of them. Among around 320,000 clones listed, 86% were seen once. Documented treatment: some 20 received Ad26.COV2.S at low or high dose, single or two shots; several received placebo; per-sample allocation not given. Sampling took place 63 days after the first vaccine or placebo injection. The CDR3 has 21 residues. CDR1 and CDR2 from the germline V gene are LGHNT and FRNRAP. The V and J ends lost 3 bases and 6 bases, in that order; junction bases with no gene match: 22.

The TCR comes from a person aged 18 to 59 who received the Ad26.COV2.S COVID-19 vaccine or a placebo. The gene calls are TRBV12-5 and TRBJ2-2; 10 bases match TRBD2. This sample comprised peripheral blood, obtained in a trial of Ad26.COV2.S vaccine versus placebo. The CDR3 region has the DNA TGTGCTAGTGGTTTCCCGATACGGGGTCTAGCGGGGGAGGTTTTTCCCGGGGAGCTGTTTTTT. This codes for CASGFPIRGLAGEVFPGELFF.